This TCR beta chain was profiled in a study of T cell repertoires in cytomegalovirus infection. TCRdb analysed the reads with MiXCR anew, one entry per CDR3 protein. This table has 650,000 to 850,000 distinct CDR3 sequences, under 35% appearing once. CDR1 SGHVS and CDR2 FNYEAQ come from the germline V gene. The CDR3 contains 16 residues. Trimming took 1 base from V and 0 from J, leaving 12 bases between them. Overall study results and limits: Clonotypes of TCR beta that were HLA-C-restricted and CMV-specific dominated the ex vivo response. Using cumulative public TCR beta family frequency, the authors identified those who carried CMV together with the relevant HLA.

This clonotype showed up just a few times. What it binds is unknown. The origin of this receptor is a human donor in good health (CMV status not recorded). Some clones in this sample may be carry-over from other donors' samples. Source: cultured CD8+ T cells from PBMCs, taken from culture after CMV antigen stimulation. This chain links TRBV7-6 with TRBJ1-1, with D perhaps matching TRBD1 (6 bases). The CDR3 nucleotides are TGTGCCAGCAGCTTAGGGACAGAGCTCATGAACACTGAAGCTTTCTTT. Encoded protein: CASSLGTELMNTEAFF.